This passage covers 18 T cell receptor beta chains from one sample sequenced in a study of blood T cell repertoires in COVID-19. Here immunoSEQ multiplex PCR was the method, and the copy in TCRdb shows in-frame clones only, minus some. The profile shows 150,000 to 200,000 clones, approximately 85% of them singletons. The sequenced sample was peripheral blood. Receptors originate from a man aged 55-75 years with active or convalescent COVID-19.

V and J are TRBV5-6 and TRBJ2-7; no reliable D call. Trimming pared 2 bases from V and 4 bases from J, leaving 7 bases between. CDR1 is SGHDT, CDR2 YYEEEE, per germline. The CDR3 contains 12 residues. The CDR3 sequence is CASSLLNYEQYF. DNA of the CDR3: TGTGCCAGCAGCTTATTAAATTACGAGCAGTACTTC.

The chain links TRBV6-4 to TRBJ2-3; TRBD1 agrees at 8 bases. CDR1 MRHNA and CDR2 SNTAGT come from the germline V gene. V lost 11 bases to trimming and J lost 3 bases; unmatched junction nucleotides: 10. This CDR3 spans 14 amino acids. CDR3 coding DNA: TGTGCCTCCGCGGAGGGGACAGGTACAGATACGCAGTATTTT. Translated: CASAEGTGTDTQYF.

The chain has TRBV10-1 and TRBJ1-2; TRBD1 aligns across 7 bases. V lost 8 bases to trimming and J lost 5 bases; unmatched junction nucleotides: 14. The CDR3 runs 15 residues. CDR1 is WNHNN and CDR2 is SYGVQD in the germline V gene (reference sequence). CDR3 protein: CASRTRQGPLYGYTF. In DNA form, the CDR3 reads TGCGCCAGCCGGACCCGACAGGGCCCCTTATATGGCTACACCTTC.

This clone was seen once. The rearrangement links TRBV5-1 to TRBJ1-4, with a possible D match to TRBD1 (5 bases). The germline CDR1 and CDR2 sequences are SGHRS and YFSETQ. This CDR3 is 15 amino acids long. V was pared by 0 bases and J by 3 bases, with 9 bases between. The CDR3 sequence: CASSLEGKANEKLFF. The DNA of the CDR3 is TGCGCCAGCAGCTTGGAGGGGAAGGCTAATGAAAAACTGTTTTTT.

The chain employs TRBV9 and TRBJ1-2, with TRBD1 identical over 8 bases. The junction had 4 bases not matched to a gene; V was cut back by 4 bases and J by 2 bases. CDR3 length: 14 amino acids. CDR1 and CDR2 from the germline V gene are SGDLS and YYNGEE. CDR3 sequence: CASSPRTGNYGYTF. In nucleotides, the CDR3 is TGTGCCAGCAGCCCACGGACAGGGAACTATGGCTACACCTTC.

The chain is built from TRBV6-5 and TRBJ2-1; 11 bases line up with TRBD2. V was pared by 6 bases and J by 8 bases, with 3 bases of the junction left unmatched. This CDR3 is built from 13 residues. Germline values: CDR1 MNHEY, CDR2 SVGAGI. CDR3 sequence: CASRIAGGDEQFF. The CDR3 DNA is TGTGCCAGCAGAATAGCGGGGGGGGATGAGCAGTTCTTC.

The chain couples TRBV15 to TRBJ2-7, with TRBD1 as a possible D gene (5 bases). Trimming took 0 bases from V and 2 from J, leaving 8 bases between them. This CDR3 has 14 amino acids. The germline V gene encodes CDR1 LNHNV and CDR2 YYDKDF (reference sequence). CDR3 sequence (DNA): TGTGCCACCAGCAGAGATTGGGGCACCTACGAGCAGTACTTC. The encoded protein is CATSRDWGTYEQYF.

The chain recombines TRBV5-1 with TRBJ2-7; D gene ambiguous. CDR1 is SGHRS and CDR2 is YFSETQ in the germline V gene. Trimming removed 0 bases from V and 3 bases from J, with 4 bases in between. This CDR3 is built from 12 residues. CDR3 sequence reads: CASSLDGYEQYF. Written as DNA, the CDR3 is TGCGCCAGCAGCTTGGACGGCTACGAGCAGTACTTC.

This chain connects TRBV5-1 to TRBJ2-3; 7 bases are a match to TRBD1. Per the germline V gene, CDR1 is SGHRS and CDR2 is YFSETQ. The CDR3 sequence is 15 residues long. V gave up 3 bases and J gave up 1 base; unmatched junction bases: 5. Written as DNA, the CDR3 is TGCGCCAGCAGCTCGACAGGGAAGCGCACAGATACGCAGTATTTT. This encodes CASSSTGKRTDTQYF.

Of note for this clone: Other nucleotide sequences in the sample specify the same CDR3. The gene calls are TRBV6-5 and TRBJ1-1; D might be TRBD1 (5 bases). The germline gives CDR1 MNHEY, CDR2 SVGAGI. This CDR3 is 14 amino acids long. V lost 3 bases and J 2 bases, leaving 10 bases between the germline ends. The CDR3 spells CASSYLQGNTEAFF. The CDR3 coding sequence is TGTGCCAGCAGTTATTTGCAGGGAAACACTGAAGCTTTCTTT.

The chain employs TRBV19 and TRBJ2-2; 9 nucleotides agree with TRBD2. The CDR3 extends over 17 amino acids. Trimming at V came to 6 bases and at J to 5 bases, leaving 13 bases not matched to a gene. The germline gives CDR1 LNHDA, CDR2 SQIVND (reference sequence). The CDR3 nucleotides read TGTGCCAGTAGAACTCCGGCGGGAGGGCCCTCAACCGGGGAGCTGTTTTTT. Translation gives CASRTPAGGPSTGELFF.

V usage is TRBV18 and J usage is TRBJ2-5; 10 nucleotides match TRBD1. Trimming removed 4 bases from V and 5 bases from J; junction bases left unmatched: 10. The CDR3 spans 16 residues. The germline gives CDR1 KGHSH, CDR2 LQKENI. The chain's CDR3 is CASSQGQGPGSETQYF. The CDR3 DNA is TGTGCCAGCTCACAGGGACAGGGGCCAGGTTCCGAGACCCAGTACTTC.

The gene calls are TRBV7-2 and TRBJ2-1; 8 nucleotides align to TRBD2. Germline loops: CDR1 SGHTA, CDR2 FQGNSA. Trimming at V came to 5 bases and at J to 7 bases, leaving 16 bases not matched to a gene. The CDR3 extends over 17 amino acids. The CDR3 reads CASSLWGVALAGNEQFF. The CDR3, as DNA: TGTGCCAGCAGCCTATGGGGTGTAGCCCTAGCGGGTAATGAGCAGTTCTTC. Looking up the rest from reference TRBV7-2 and TRBJ2-1 gives the full variable domain: GAGVSQSPSNKVTEKGKDVELRCDPISGHTALYWYRQSLGQGLEFLIYFQGNSAPDKSGLPSDRFSAERTGGSVSTLTIQRTQQEDSAVYLCASSLWGVALAGNEQFFGPGTRLTVL.

This clone was counted between two and nine times. The chain joins TRBV5-1 to TRBJ2-5, with 9 positions matching TRBD1. CDR1 and CDR2 (germline): SGHRS, YFSETQ. After removal of 7 bases from V and 5 bases from J, the junction contained 9 bases not matched to a gene. The CDR3 consists of 14 residues. The CDR3 protein is CASRNTGGAETQYF. DNA of the CDR3: TGCGCCAGCCGAAATACAGGGGGCGCGGAGACCCAGTACTTC.

CDR3 coding DNA: TGTGCCACCAGCAGAGATTTGATGGGTGCAGCGGGAGTGTCCCCTATCTACGAGCAGTACTTC. Amino acids: CATSRDLMGAAGVSPIYEQYF. V usage is TRBV15 and J usage is TRBJ2-7; TRBD2 matches at 8 bases. The V and J ends lost 0 bases and 3 bases, in that order; junction bases with no gene match: 22. Germline assignment: CDR1 LNHNV and CDR2 YYDKDF (reference sequence). The CDR3 runs to 21 residues. Full variable domain (rest looked up from reference TRBV15 and TRBJ2-7): DAMVIQNPRYQVTQFGKPVTLSCSQTLNHNVMYWYQQKSSQAPKLLFHYYDKDFNNEADTPDNFQSRRPNTSFCFLDIRSPGLGDTAMYLCATSRDLMGAAGVSPIYEQYFGPGTRLTVT.

This clone was detected only a few times. This rearrangement joins TRBV6-6 to TRBJ2-7, with a possible D match to TRBD1 (6 bases). There are 15 residues in the CDR3. V lost 6 bases to trimming and J lost 2 bases, with 17 bases between them. The germline V gene encodes CDR1 MNHNY and CDR2 SVGAGI (reference sequence). The CDR3, as DNA: TGTGCCAGCAGCTCCGACAGGATCCGCGCCTACGAGCAGTACTTC. Residues: CASSSDRIRAYEQYF.

This chain links TRBV14 with TRBJ2-3; D possibly corresponds to TRBD2 (5 bases). Germline-derived CDR1 and CDR2 are SGHDN and FVKESK. This CDR3 region has 13 residues. V gave up 7 bases and J gave up 4 bases, with 12 bases separating them. CDR3 region: CASNPTLADTQYF. CDR3 DNA: TGTGCCAGCAACCCAACACTAGCAGATACGCAGTATTTT. The full variable domain, completed using reference TRBV14 and TRBJ2-3, is EAGVTQFPSHSVIEKGQTVTLRCDPISGHDNLYWYRRVMGKEIKFLLHFVKESKQDESGMPNNRFLAERTGGTYSTLKVQPAELEDSGVYFCASNPTLADTQYFGPGTRLTVL.

V and J are TRBV5-5 and TRBJ1-2; no reliable D call. Germline V lookup: CDR1 SGHKS, CDR2 YYEKEE (reference sequence). V shed 0 bases and J shed 0 bases, with 6 bases lying between them. This CDR3 region has 14 residues. CDR3 coding DNA: TGTGCCAGCAGCTTGGACAGTGCTAACTATGGCTACACCTTC. Protein sequence: CASSLDSANYGYTF. Together with reference TRBV5-5 and TRBJ1-2, the CDR3 gives the full variable domain: DAGVTQSPTHLIKTRGQQVTLRCSPISGHKSVSWYQQVLGQGPQFIFQYYEKEERGRGNFPDRFSARQFPNYSSELNVNALLLGDSALYLCASSLDSANYGYTFGSGTRLTVV.